This T cell receptor beta chain was sequenced for a study of cytomegalovirus exposure and HLA in healthy donors. At the level of the study: Around 200 million T cells yielded approximately 100 million unique TCR beta sequences, as an earlier analysis found.

Study-level results: In a later analysis, most CMV-associated TCR beta chains appeared HLA-restricted.

The PCR employed 60 Vbeta primers together with 13 Jbeta primers. Assay used: immunoSEQ multiplex PCR; TCRdb lists only in-frame clones, some missing. The sample shows approximately 220,000 clones, about 81% of them seen only once. On this clone itself: Its antigen is not known.

V lost 1 base, J lost 3 bases, and 10 bases stayed unmatched. The CDR3 loop spans 17 amino acids. Germline V gene sequence: CDR1 SEHNR, CDR2 FQNEAQ (reference sequence). The genes are TRBV7-9 and TRBJ2-7; 9 bases match TRBD2. The specimen was PBMCs. The source is a middle-aged man in good health and CMV-seropositive. For the CDR3, the DNA is TGTGCCAGCAGCTTAGTCGGGTCGGGACTAGCAGGCTACGAGCAGTACTTC. Translation gives CASSLVGSGLAGYEQYF.